This record covers a single T cell receptor (beta chain). Those enrolled, adults aged roughly 18 to 90 years, came from 24 US areas. Participant reports of clinical history set cohort assignment. Original methodology: Cell counts per sample came from amplifying reference gene primers. Assay used: immunoSEQ multiplex PCR; TCRdb lists only in-frame clones, some missing. V and J calls and clone size are those listed in that table; D and trimming were worked out from the DNA. The sample shows 400,000 to 550,000 clones, roughly 87% of them seen only once. These data are taken from a study of blood T cell repertoires in COVID-19. Study-wide background: The United States, Italy and Spain provided the acute and convalescent COVID-19 samples.

The clonotype comes from a woman younger than 30 with acute COVID-19. The sample comprised PBMCs or T cells enriched from blood (not recorded which).

The chain's CDR3 is CASRGTATYEQYF. The CDR3 coding sequence is TGCGCCAGCAGAGGGACAGCCACCTACGAGCAGTACTTC. The V gene is TRBV5-1, the J gene TRBJ2-7, with 7 positions matching TRBD1. Unmatched junction bases numbered 4, after V lost 5 bases and J lost 2 bases. The CDR3 consists of 13 residues. Germline values: CDR1 SGHRS, CDR2 YFSETQ.